This T cell receptor (beta chain) was obtained from a study of blood T cell repertoires in COVID-19. Profiled with immunoSEQ multiplex PCR; TCRdb holds only in-frame clones, not every one. Of around 65,000 clones listed, roughly 71% are singletons. Germline assignment: CDR1 LGHNA and CDR2 YSLEER. The V end lost 0 bases, the J end lost 1 base, and 9 bases lay between the germline ends. The CDR3 runs to 15 residues. J is TRBJ1-1 and V is TRBV4-3; D unclear. This receptor was obtained from a woman in her forties or fifties with active or convalescent COVID-19. The source material was peripheral blood. This CDR3 is CASSQDQSPNTEAFF. The CDR3 DNA reads TGCGCCAGCAGCCAAGATCAAAGCCCGAACACTGAAGCTTTCTTT.